The clone carrying this T cell receptor (beta chain) has only a few counts. Antigen specificity is unknown. Germline CDR1 SGHKS, CDR2 YYEKEE (reference sequence). The CDR3 length is 15 residues. The J segment lost 1 base and the V segment lost 3 bases, leaving 5 bases of the junction unmatched. This specimen belongs to a study of T-cell memory formation after mild COVID-19. Findings of the study overall: Contracting clones from day 15 to 85 showed balanced CD4/CD8; later expanders favored CD4+.

Using its own MiXCR run on the 5' RACE reads, TCRdb lists one record per CDR3 protein. Of more than 80,000 distinct CDR3 sequences in the sample, approximately 17% were seen once. The specimen sequenced was PBMCs or a T cell subset sorted from them (not recorded which). The chain joins TRBV5-5 to TRBJ1-1, with TRBD1 matching 8 bases. The TCR comes from an adult woman who had mild COVID-19 (a few samples of this study predate the infection). Cell type and time point are not known. The CDR3 loop reads CASSSLQGGNTEAFF. DNA of the CDR3: TGTGCCAGCAGCTCCCTACAGGGGGGGAACACTGAAGCTTTCTTT.